The subject of this entry is one T cell receptor (beta chain). Sequencing used immunoSEQ multiplex PCR; TCRdb keeps in-frame clones, though not all of them. The sample comprises over a million clones, more than 75% of which are singletons, and 0.5% to 0.6% rests with the top ten. The sample comes from a study of shared clonotypes between healthy human individuals. V trimming: 5 bases; J trimming: 0 bases; junction bases outside the gene matches: 7. CDR3 length: 15 residues. CDR1 GTSNPN and CDR2 SVGIG come from the germline V gene (reference sequence). V gene TRBV30 combines with J gene TRBJ2-3, with TRBD2 identical over 8 bases. The receptor comes from a man younger than 35 in good health. Some clones in this sample may be carry-over from other donors' samples. The sample comprised memory CD4+ T cells from PBMCs. Subset meaning: CD45RA-negative fraction. CDR3 coding DNA: TGTGCCTGGGTACCGGGACTAGTGAGCACAGATACGCAGTATTTT. Encoded protein: CAWVPGLVSTDTQYF.